These T cell receptor beta chains were read from a single sample in a study of cytomegalovirus exposure and HLA in healthy donors. TCRdb's table, derived via immunoSEQ multiplex PCR, lists solely in-frame clones and lacks some. The top ten hold less than 1.2% of the sample, which has about 270,000 clones, approximately 83% seen once. The sample consisted of PBMCs. The receptors originated from a woman under 30 in good health and CMV-seronegative. CDR3s include the opening cysteine and the closing phenylalanine or tryptophan.

CASSEGGRGWEAFF,TRBV6-1,TRBJ1-1
CASSPRTGNEQFF,TRBV7-6,TRBJ2-1
CASSGQGDQPQHF,TRBV19,TRBJ1-5
CASSFAGGDQPQHF,TRBV5-1,TRBJ1-5
CAINPDTAYEQYF,TRBV10-3,TRBJ2-7
CASRGFGQGLGEQFF,TRBV5-4,TRBJ2-1
CASSPDRGSAYGYTF,TRBV5-4,TRBJ1-2
CASSLAGWGGKLFF,TRBV7-6,TRBJ1-4
CASSSTGGSYEQYF,TRBV7-9,TRBJ2-7
CASSQQRVPNTEAFF,TRBV5-4,TRBJ1-1
CASSLTGGTLSEQYF,TRBV5-4,TRBJ2-7